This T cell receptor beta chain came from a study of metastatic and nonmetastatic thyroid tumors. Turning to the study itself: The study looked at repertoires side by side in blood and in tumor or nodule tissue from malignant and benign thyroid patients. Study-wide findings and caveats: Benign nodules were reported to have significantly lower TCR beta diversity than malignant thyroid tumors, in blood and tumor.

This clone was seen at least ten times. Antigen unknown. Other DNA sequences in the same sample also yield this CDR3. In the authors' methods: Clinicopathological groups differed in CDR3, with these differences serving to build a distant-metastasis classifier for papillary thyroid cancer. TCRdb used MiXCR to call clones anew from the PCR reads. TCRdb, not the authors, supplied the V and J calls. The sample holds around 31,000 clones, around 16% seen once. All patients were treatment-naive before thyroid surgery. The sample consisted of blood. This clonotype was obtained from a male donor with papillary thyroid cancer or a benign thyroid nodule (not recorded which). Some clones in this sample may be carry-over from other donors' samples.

The CDR3 here is CASSPPSAGGNEQFF. Written as DNA, the CDR3 is TGTGCCAGCTCACCACCGTCGGCAGGGGGGAATGAGCAGTTCTTC. The rearrangement uses TRBV18 and TRBJ2-1; a possible D gene is TRBD1 (7 bases). The germline V gene encodes CDR1 KGHSH and CDR2 LQKENI. V dropped 0 bases and J dropped 7 bases, with 13 bases sitting between them. This CDR3 spans 15 amino acids.